This T cell receptor beta chain is from a study of T cell responses to AZD1222 COVID-19 vaccine. Study-level information: Second doses were pooled across both intervals (about 4 or about 12 weeks). Study findings and constraints: Vaccine-associated CD4 TCRs ranged over spike, dominating at 160-218 and 743-854.

Profiled with immunoSEQ multiplex PCR; TCRdb holds only in-frame clones, not every one. The sample consists of about 120,000 clones, about 89% of them appearing once. The CDR3 runs to 17 residues. V was trimmed by 4 bases and J by 8 bases, leaving 22 bases between them. In germline, CDR1 is SGHDT, CDR2 YYEEEE. This clone was counted a single time. Its antigen remains unidentified. The receptor was derived from an adult in good health. The chain recombines TRBV5-6 with TRBJ1-6; D possibly corresponds to TRBD1 (5 bases). Specimen: peripheral blood, collected on day 0 of AZD1222 vaccination. The CDR3, as DNA: TGTGCCAGCAGCAAAACGCCGGGACGCACAAAGCATTCACCCCTCCACTTT. This sequence encodes CASSKTPGRTKHSPLHF.